Presented here are 12 T cell receptor beta chains from one specimen sequenced in a study of T cells after somatic rescue of genetic block. Here immunoSEQ multiplex PCR was the method, and the copy in TCRdb shows in-frame clones only, minus some. The profile covers roughly 92,000 clones, with more than 80% appearing a single time and 1.5% to 2% taken by the ten largest. The sequenced material came from peripheral blood mononuclear cells (PBMCs). The receptors come from a young woman.

The chain couples TRBV27 to TRBJ2-2; D not certain. Germline V gene sequence: CDR1 MNHEY, CDR2 SMNVEV (reference sequence). V was trimmed by 1 base and J by 4 bases, leaving 7 bases between them. The CDR3 is 14 amino acids. This CDR3 is CASSLYSGTGELFF. The CDR3 DNA reads as TGTGCCAGCAGTTTATATTCTGGCACCGGGGAGCTGTTTTTT.

In this sample, this clone turned up once. The chain links TRBV5-1 to TRBJ2-1, with 9 bases that match TRBD2. The CDR3 sequence is 16 residues long. Looked up from germline, CDR1 is SGHRS and CDR2 is YFSETQ. The V gene end was trimmed by 4 bases and the J gene end by 6 bases; junction bases not matched to a gene: 11. This chain's CDR3 is CASSLSLAGISNEQFF. DNA for the CDR3: TGCGCCAGCAGCCTATCCCTAGCGGGAATTTCCAATGAGCAGTTCTTC.

The chain is built from TRBV19 and TRBJ2-5; TRBD2 agrees at 7 bases. This CDR3 contains 14 residues. V gave up 2 bases and J gave up 2 bases; unmatched junction bases: 2. Germline V gives CDR1 LNHDA, CDR2 SQIVND (reference sequence). The CDR3 protein is CASSITSAQETQYF. CDR3 DNA sequence: TGTGCCAGTAGTATAACTAGCGCGCAAGAGACCCAGTACTTC. The entire variable domain, with the rest obtained from reference TRBV19 and TRBJ2-5, is as follows: DGGITQSPKYLFRKEGQNVTLSCEQNLNHDAMYWYRQDPGQGLRLIYYSQIVNDFQKGDIAEGYSVSREKKESFPLTVTSAQKNPTAFYLCASSITSAQETQYFGPGTRLLVL.

This clone has only a few counts. This rearrangement joins TRBV30 to TRBJ1-5; D is ambiguous. Germline V lookup: CDR1 GTSNPN, CDR2 SVGIG (reference sequence). V gave up 3 bases and J gave up 7 bases, with 13 bases separating them. The CDR3 extends over 13 amino acids. Here the CDR3 reads CAWSTAAGQPQHF. The CDR3 nucleotides read TGTGCCTGGAGCACCGCAGCTGGACAGCCCCAGCATTTT.

The chain employs TRBV6-5 and TRBJ1-2; possibly TRBD1 for D (5 bases). This CDR3 contains 14 residues. The germline CDR1 and CDR2 sequences are MNHEY and SVGAGI. Trimming shortened V by 6 bases and J by 7 bases, and 18 bases separated the two germline ends. This CDR3 reads CASSTTGSFSGYTF. CDR3 nucleotides: TGTGCCAGCAGCACCACAGGATCTTTCTCTGGCTACACCTTC.

There are a few counts of this clone. J is TRBJ2-2 and V is TRBV4-2, with D unresolved. The CDR3 has 15 amino acids. Germline loops: CDR1 LGHNA, CDR2 YNFKEQ. The V and J ends lost 1 base and 2 bases respectively, with 8 bases between them. CDR3 in DNA: TGTGCCAGCAGCCAAGGAACTGATAACACCGGGGAGCTGTTTTTT. This translates into CASSQGTDNTGELFF.

V is TRBV27 and J is TRBJ2-7; D is unclear. Germline loops: CDR1 MNHEY, CDR2 SMNVEV (reference sequence). V was pared by 10 bases and J by 6 bases, with 19 bases between. The CDR3 runs to 13 residues. The CDR3 region has the DNA TGTGCCATCAGGCGCTCCCACGCGAGCGAGCAGTACTTC. This gives the protein CAIRRSHASEQYF.

The chain recombines TRBV6-5 with TRBJ1-2; D possibly corresponds to TRBD1 (5 bases). The CDR3 runs to 14 residues. Germline loops: CDR1 MNHEY, CDR2 SVGAGI. V was shortened by 6 bases and J by 5 bases, with 16 bases between the two germline ends. The CDR3 here is CASRIDPGPYGYTF. The CDR3 nucleotides are TGTGCCAGCAGAATAGATCCAGGGCCGTATGGCTACACCTTC.

The V and J genes are TRBV27 and TRBJ1-6; D gene ambiguous. Trimming removed 5 bases at V and 6 bases at J, with 17 bases between. This CDR3 is built from 16 residues. Germline values: CDR1 MNHEY, CDR2 SMNVEV (reference sequence). CDR3 in amino acids: CASSPLNRRGNSPLHF. The CDR3 nucleotides read TGTGCCAGCAGTCCATTGAATAGACGGGGTAATTCACCCCTCCACTTT.

This clone was detected once. V gene TRBV11-3 combines with J gene TRBJ1-1; D ambiguous. The CDR3 has 11 residues. The V and J ends lost 3 bases and 8 bases respectively, with 7 bases between them. The V gene's germline CDR1 is SGHNT and CDR2 YENEEA. This chain's CDR3 is CASSFRSEAFF. The CDR3 nucleotides read TGTGCCAGCAGCTTCAGGTCGGAAGCTTTCTTT. Full variable domain (rest looked up from reference TRBV11-3 and TRBJ1-1): EAGVVQSPRYKIIEKKQPVAFWCNPISGHNTLYWYLQNLGQGPELLIRYENEEAVDDSQLPKDRFSAERLKGVDSTLKIQPAELGDSAVYLCASSFRSEAFFGQGTRLTVV.

The CDR3 coding sequence is TGTGCCAGCAGCGTCACCGGGACAGGGGAGTCACCCCTCCACTTT. The encoded protein is CASSVTGTGESPLHF. V is TRBV6-5 and J is TRBJ1-6; 10 bases map to TRBD1. J lost 10 bases, V lost 6 bases, and 9 bases had no gene match. The germline CDR1 and CDR2 sequences are MNHEY and SVGAGI. The CDR3 length is 15 residues.

The chain couples TRBV28 to TRBJ2-3; D call uncertain. V was pared by 3 bases and J by 6 bases, with 13 bases between. CDR3 length equals 14 residues. CDR1 and CDR2 from the germline V gene are MDHEN and SYDVKM. CDR3 sequence: CASSFRISPDTQYF. The CDR3 bases are TGTGCCAGCAGTTTTCGGATTAGTCCCGATACGCAGTATTTT.